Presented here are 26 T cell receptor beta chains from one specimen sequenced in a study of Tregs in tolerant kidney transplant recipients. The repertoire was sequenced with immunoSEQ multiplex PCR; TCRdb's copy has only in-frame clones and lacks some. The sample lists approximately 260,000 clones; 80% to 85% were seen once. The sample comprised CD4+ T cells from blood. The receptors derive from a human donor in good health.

The CDR3 DNA is TGCAGCGCTCCGGGCCCTATTTACAATGAGCAGTTCTTC. Translating it yields CSAPGPIYNEQFF. V and J are TRBV29-1 and TRBJ2-1; no definite D call. This CDR3 contains 13 residues. V lost 7 bases to trimming and J lost 4 bases, with 14 bases between them. Germline loops: CDR1 SQVTM, CDR2 ANQGSEA.

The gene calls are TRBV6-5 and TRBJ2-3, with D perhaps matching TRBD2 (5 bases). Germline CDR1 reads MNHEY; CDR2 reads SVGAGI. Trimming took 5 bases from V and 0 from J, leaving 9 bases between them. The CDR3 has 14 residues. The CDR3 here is CASSVRRSTDTQYF. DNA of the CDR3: TGTGCCAGCAGTGTGAGGAGGAGCACAGATACGCAGTATTTT.

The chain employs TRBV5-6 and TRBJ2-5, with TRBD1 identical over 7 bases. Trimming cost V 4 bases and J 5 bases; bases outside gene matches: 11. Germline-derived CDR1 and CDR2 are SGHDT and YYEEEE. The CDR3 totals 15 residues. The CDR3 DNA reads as TGTGCCAGCAGCCCCACCCTACAGGGGTTGGAGACCCAGTACTTC. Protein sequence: CASSPTLQGLETQYF.

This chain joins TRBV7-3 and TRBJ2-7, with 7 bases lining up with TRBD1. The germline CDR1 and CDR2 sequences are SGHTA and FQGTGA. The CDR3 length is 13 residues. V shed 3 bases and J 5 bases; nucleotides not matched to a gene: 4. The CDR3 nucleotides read TGTGCCAGCAGCTTCGGCAGGGGGAACGAGCAGTACTTC. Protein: CASSFGRGNEQYF. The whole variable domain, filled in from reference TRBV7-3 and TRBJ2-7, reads GAGVSQTPSNKVTEKGKYVELRCDPISGHTALYWYRQSLGQGPEFLIYFQGTGAADDSGLPNDRFFAVRPEGSVSTLKIQRTERGDSAVYLCASSFGRGNEQYFGPGTRLTVT.

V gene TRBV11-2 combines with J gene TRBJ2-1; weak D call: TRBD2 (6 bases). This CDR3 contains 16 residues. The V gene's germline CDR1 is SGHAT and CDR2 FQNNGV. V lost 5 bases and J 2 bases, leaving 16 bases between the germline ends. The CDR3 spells CASSGGGREAYNEQFF. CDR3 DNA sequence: TGTGCCAGCAGCGGAGGAGGCAGGGAGGCCTACAATGAGCAGTTCTTC. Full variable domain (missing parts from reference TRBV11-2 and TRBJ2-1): EAGVAQSPRYKIIEKRQSVAFWCNPISGHATLYWYQQILGQGPKLLIQFQNNGVVDDSQLPKDRFSAERLKGVDSTLKIQPAKLEDSAVYLCASSGGGREAYNEQFFGPGTRLTVL.

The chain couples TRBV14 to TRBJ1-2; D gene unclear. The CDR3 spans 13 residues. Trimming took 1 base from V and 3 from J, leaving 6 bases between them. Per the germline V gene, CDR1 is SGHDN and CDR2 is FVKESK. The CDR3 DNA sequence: TGTGCCAGCAGCCAAGGACCGCACTATGGCTACACCTTC. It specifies CASSQGPHYGYTF.

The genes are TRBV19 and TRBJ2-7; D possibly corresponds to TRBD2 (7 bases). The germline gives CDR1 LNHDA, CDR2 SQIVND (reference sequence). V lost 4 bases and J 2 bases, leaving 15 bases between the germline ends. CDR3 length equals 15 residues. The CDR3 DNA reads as TGTGCCAGTAGTACAACAGGGAGGGGTGCCTACGAGCAGTACTTC. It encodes CASSTTGRGAYEQYF.

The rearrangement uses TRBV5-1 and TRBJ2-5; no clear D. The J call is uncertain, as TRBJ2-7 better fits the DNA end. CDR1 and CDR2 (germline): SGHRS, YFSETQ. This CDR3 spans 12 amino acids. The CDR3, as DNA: TGCGCCAGCAGATACACGGAACACGAGCAGTACTTC. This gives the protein CASRYTEHEQYF.

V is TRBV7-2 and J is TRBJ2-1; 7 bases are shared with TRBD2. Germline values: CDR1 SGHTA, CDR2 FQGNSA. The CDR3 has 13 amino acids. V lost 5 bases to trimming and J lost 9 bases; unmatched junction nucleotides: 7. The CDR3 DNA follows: TGTGCCAGCAGCCATTTTGGGGGGGTTGAGCAGTTCTTC. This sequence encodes CASSHFGGVEQFF.

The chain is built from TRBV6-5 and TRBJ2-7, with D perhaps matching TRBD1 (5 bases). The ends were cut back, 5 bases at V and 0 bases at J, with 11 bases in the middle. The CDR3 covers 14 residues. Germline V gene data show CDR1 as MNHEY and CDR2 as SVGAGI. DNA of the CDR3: TGTGCCAGCAGTCAGGACACAAGCTCCTACGAGCAGTACTTC. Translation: CASSQDTSSYEQYF.

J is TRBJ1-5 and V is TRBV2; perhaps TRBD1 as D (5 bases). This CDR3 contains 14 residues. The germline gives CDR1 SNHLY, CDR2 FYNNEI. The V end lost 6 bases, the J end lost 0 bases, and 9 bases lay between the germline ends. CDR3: CASSSTVSNQPQHF. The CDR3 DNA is TGTGCCAGCAGCTCGACAGTTAGCAATCAGCCCCAGCATTTT. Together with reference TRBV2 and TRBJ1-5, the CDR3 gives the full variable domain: EPEVTQTPSHQVTQMGQEVILRCVPISNHLYFYWYRQILGQKVEFLVSFYNNEISEKSEIFDDQFSVERPDGSNFTLKIRSTKLEDSAMYFCASSSTVSNQPQHFGDGTRLSIL.

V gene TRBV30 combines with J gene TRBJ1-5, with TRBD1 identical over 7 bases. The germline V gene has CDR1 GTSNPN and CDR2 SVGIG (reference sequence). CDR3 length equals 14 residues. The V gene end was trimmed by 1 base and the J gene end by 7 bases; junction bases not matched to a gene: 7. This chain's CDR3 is CAWSESSGGQPQHF. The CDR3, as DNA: TGTGCCTGGAGTGAGAGTTCAGGGGGGCAGCCCCAGCATTTT. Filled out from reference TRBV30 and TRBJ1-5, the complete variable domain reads SQTIHQWPATLVQPVGSPLSLECTVEGTSNPNLYWYRQAAGRGLQLLFYSVGIGQISSEVPQNLSASRPQDRQFILSSKKLLLSDSGFYLCAWSESSGGQPQHFGDGTRLSIL.

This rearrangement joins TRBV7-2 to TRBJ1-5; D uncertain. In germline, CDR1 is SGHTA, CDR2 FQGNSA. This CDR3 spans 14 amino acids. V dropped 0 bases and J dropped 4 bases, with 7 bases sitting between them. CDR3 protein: CASSLAGSNQPQHF. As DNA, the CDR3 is TGTGCCAGCAGCTTAGCAGGGTCGAATCAGCCCCAGCATTTT.

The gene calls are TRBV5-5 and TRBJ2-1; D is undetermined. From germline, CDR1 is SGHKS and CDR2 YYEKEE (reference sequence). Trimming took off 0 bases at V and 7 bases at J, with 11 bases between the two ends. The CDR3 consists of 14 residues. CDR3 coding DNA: TGTGCCAGCAGCTTGGTGGGTCAGGATAATGAGCAGTTCTTC. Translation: CASSLVGQDNEQFF.

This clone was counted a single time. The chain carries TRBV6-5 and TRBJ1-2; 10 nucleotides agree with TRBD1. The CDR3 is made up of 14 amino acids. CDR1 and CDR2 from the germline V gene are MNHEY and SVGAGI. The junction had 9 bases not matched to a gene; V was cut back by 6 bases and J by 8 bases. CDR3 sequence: CASRKTGGIEGYTF. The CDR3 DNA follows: TGTGCCAGCAGGAAGACAGGGGGCATAGAAGGCTACACCTTC.

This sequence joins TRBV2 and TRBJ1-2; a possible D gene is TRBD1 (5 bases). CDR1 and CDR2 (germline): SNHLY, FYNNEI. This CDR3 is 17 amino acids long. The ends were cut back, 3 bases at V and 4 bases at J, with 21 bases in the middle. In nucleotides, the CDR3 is TGTGCCAGCAGTGACTCTGTGTGGGGGGTAGAGAGCTATGGCTACACCTTC. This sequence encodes CASSDSVWGVESYGYTF. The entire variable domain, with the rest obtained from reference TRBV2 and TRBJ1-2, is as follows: EPEVTQTPSHQVTQMGQEVILRCVPISNHLYFYWYRQILGQKVEFLVSFYNNEISEKSEIFDDQFSVERPDGSNFTLKIRSTKLEDSAMYFCASSDSVWGVESYGYTFGSGTRLTVV.

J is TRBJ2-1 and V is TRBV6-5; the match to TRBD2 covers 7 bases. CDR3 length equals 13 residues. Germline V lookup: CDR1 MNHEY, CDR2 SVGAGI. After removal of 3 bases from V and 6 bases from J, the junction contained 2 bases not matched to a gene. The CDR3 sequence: CASSYRTSNEQFF. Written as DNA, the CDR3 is TGTGCCAGCAGTTATCGGACTAGCAATGAGCAGTTCTTC.

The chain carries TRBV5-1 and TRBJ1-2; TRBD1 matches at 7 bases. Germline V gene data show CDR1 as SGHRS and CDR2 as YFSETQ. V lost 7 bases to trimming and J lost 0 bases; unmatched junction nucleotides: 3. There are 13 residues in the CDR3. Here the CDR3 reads CASGQEPNYGYTF. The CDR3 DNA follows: TGCGCCAGCGGACAGGAACCTAACTATGGCTACACCTTC.

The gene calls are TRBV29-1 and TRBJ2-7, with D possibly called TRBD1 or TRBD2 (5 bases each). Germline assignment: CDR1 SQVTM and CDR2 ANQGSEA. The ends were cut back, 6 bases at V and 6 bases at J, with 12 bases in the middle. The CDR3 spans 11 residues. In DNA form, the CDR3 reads TGCAGCGTGCCCGGGACCCGCGAGCAGTACTTC. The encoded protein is CSVPGTREQYF.

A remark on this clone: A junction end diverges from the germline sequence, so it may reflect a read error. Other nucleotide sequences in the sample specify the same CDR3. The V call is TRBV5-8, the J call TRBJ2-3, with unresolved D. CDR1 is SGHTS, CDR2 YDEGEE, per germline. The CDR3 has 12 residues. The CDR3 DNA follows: TGTGCTAGCAGCCCCAGGACAGATACGCAGTATTTT. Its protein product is CASSPRTDTQYF.

The CDR3 DNA reads as TGCGCCAGCAGCATAGGTTTAGGAGAGACCCAGTACTTC. Its protein is CASSIGLGETQYF. The rearrangement uses TRBV5-1 and TRBJ2-5; D is unresolved. Trimming shortened V by 4 bases and J by 4 bases, and 11 bases separated the two germline ends. The CDR3 length is 13 residues. Germline CDR1 and CDR2: SGHRS and YFSETQ.

In DNA form, the CDR3 reads TGTGCCAGCAGCTCCTCTGGAGGAGGGGAGACCCAGTACTTC. It encodes CASSSSGGGETQYF. V is TRBV7-3 and J is TRBJ2-5; TRBD2 is a possible D gene (6 bases). Germline V gene sequence: CDR1 SGHTA, CDR2 FQGTGA. The CDR3 runs to 14 residues. Deletions cut 4 bases from V and 5 bases from J, with 14 bases between.

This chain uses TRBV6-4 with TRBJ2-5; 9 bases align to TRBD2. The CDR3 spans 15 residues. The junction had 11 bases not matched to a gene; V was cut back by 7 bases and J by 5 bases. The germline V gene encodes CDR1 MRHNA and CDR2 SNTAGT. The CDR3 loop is CASTIRASGIETQYF. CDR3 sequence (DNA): TGTGCCAGCACGATCCGTGCTAGCGGGATCGAGACCCAGTACTTC.

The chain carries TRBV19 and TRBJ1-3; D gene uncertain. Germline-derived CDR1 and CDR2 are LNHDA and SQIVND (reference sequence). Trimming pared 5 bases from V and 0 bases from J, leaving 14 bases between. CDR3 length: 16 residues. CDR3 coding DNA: TGTGCCAGTAGTGGGTTCAGTCTGTACTCTGGAAACACCATATATTTT. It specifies CASSGFSLYSGNTIYF.

The CDR3 protein is CATSKGRGRQYF. The CDR3 DNA reads as TGTGCCACCAGCAAGGGCAGGGGACGGCAGTACTTC. The chain employs TRBV15 and TRBJ2-7; D may be TRBD1 (6 bases). The V gene's germline CDR1 is LNHNV and CDR2 YYDKDF (reference sequence). The ends were cut back, 4 bases at V and 9 bases at J, with 13 bases in the middle. This CDR3 comprises 12 residues. Drawing the rest from reference TRBV15 and TRBJ2-7, the complete variable domain is DAMVIQNPRYQVTQFGKPVTLSCSQTLNHNVMYWYQQKSSQAPKLLFHYYDKDFNNEADTPDNFQSRRPNTSFCFLDIRSPGLGDTAMYLCATSKGRGRQYFGPGTRLTVT.

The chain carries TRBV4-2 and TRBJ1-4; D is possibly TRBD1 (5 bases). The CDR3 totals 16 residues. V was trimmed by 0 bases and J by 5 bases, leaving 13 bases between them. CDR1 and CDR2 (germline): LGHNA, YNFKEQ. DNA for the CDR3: TGTGCCAGCAGCCAAGAGGCGGGGCGCGGAAATGAAAAACTGTTTTTT. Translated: CASSQEAGRGNEKLFF.